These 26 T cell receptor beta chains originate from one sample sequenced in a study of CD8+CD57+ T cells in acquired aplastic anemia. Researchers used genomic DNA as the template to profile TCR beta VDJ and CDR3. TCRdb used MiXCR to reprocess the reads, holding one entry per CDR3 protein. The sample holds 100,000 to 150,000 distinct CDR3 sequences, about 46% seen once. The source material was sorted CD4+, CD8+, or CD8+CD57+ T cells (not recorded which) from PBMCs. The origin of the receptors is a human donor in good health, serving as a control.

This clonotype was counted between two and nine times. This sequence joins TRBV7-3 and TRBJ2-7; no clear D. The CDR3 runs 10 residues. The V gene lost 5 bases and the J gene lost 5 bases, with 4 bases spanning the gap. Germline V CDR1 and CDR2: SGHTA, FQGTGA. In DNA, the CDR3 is TGTGCCAGCAGCACCGACGAGCAGTACTTC. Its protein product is CASSTDEQYF.

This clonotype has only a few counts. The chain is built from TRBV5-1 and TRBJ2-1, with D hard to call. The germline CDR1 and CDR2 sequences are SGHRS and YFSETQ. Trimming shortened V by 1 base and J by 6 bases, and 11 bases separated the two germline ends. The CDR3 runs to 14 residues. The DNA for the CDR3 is TGCGCCAGCAGCTTGTGGTCATCTAGCAATGAGCAGTTCTTC. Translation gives CASSLWSSSNEQFF.

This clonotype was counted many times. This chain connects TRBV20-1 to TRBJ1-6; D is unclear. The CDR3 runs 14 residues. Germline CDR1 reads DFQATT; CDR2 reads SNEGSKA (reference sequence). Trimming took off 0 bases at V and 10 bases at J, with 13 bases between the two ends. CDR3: CSARDRTMGSPLHF. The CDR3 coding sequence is TGCAGTGCTAGAGATCGAACTATGGGGTCACCCCTCCACTTT.

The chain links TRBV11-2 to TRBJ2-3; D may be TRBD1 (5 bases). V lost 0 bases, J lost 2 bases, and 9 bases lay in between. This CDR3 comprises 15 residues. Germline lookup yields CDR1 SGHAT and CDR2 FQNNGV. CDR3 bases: TGTGCCAGCAGCTTAGAAGGGGCCCTCACAGATACGCAGTATTTT. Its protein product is CASSLEGALTDTQYF.

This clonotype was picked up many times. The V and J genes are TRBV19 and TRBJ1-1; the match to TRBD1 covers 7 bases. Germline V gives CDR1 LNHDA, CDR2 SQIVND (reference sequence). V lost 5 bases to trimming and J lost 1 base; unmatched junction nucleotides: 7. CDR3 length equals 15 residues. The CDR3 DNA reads TGTGCCAGTAGTTTTTCGACAGGGAAGAACACTGAAGCTTTCTTT. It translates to CASSFSTGKNTEAFF.

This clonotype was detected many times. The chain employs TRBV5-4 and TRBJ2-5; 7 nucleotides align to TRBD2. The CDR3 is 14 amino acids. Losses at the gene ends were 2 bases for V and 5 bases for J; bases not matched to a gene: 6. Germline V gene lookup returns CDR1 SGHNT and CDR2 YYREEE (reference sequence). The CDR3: CASSFSAGVETQYF. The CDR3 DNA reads TGTGCCAGCAGCTTTAGCGCGGGGGTGGAGACCCAGTACTTC.

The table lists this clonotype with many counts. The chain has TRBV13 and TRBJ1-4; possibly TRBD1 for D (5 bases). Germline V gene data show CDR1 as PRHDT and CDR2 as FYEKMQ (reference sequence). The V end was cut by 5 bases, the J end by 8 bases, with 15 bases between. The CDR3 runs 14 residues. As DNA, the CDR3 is TGTGCCAGCAGCACTTCAGGGTCGGGCGAAAAACTGTTTTTT. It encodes CASSTSGSGEKLFF. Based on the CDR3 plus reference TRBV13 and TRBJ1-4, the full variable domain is AAGVIQSPRHLIKEKRETATLKCYPIPRHDTVYWYQQGPGQDPQFLISFYEKMQSDKGSIPDRFSAQQFSDYHSELNMSSLELGDSALYFCASSTSGSGEKLFFGSGTQLSVL.

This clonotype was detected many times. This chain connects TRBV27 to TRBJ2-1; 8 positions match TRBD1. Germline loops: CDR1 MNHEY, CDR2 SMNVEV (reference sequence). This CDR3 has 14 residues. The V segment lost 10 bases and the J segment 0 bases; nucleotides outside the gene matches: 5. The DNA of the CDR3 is TGTGCCACATGGACAGGGAGCTCCTACAATGAGCAGTTCTTC. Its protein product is CATWTGSSYNEQFF.

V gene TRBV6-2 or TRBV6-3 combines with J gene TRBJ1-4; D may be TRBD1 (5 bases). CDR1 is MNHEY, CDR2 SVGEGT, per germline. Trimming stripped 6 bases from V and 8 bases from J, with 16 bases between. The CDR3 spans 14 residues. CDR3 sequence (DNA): TGTGCCAGCAGCACAAGGGGATCTGGGGAAAAACTGTTTTTT. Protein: CASSTRGSGEKLFF.

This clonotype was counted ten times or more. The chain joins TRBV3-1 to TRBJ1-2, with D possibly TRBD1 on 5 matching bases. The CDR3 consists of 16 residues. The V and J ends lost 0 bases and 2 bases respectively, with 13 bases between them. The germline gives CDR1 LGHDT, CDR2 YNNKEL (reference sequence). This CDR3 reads CASSQDGLRDNYGYTF. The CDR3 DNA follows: TGTGCCAGCAGCCAAGATGGTCTTCGGGACAACTATGGCTACACCTTC.

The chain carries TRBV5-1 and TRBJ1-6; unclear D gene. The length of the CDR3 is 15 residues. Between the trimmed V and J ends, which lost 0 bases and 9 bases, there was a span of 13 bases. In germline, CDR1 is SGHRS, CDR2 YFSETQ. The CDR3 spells CASSLDPAGSSPLHF. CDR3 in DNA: TGCGCCAGCAGCTTGGATCCAGCAGGAAGTTCACCCCTCCACTTT.

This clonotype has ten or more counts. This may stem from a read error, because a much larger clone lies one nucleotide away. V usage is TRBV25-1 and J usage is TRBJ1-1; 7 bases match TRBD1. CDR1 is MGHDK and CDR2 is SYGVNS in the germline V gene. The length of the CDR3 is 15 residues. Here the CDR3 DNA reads TGTGCCAGCGGTGATGACAGGGCCCTGAACACTGAAGCTTTCTTT. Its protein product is CASGDDRALNTEAFF.

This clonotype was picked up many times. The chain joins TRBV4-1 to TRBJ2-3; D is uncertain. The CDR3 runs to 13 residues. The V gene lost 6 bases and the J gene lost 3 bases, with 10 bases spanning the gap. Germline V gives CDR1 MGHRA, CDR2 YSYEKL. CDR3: CASRQQPTDTQYF. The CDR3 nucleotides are TGCGCCAGCAGACAACAGCCTACAGATACGCAGTATTTT.

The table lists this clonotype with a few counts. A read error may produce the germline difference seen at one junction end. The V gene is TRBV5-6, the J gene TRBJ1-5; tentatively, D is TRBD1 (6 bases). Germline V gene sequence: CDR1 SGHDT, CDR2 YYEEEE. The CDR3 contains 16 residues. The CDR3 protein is CACSSPGDIGNQPQHF. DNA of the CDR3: TGTGCCTGCAGCAGCCCCGGGGACATTGGAAATCAGCCCCAGCATTTT. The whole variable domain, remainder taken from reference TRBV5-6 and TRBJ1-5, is DAGVTQSPTHLIKTRGQQVTLRCSPKSGHDTVSWYQQALGQGPQFIFQYYEEEERQRGNFPDRFSGHQFPNYSSELNVNALLLGDSALYLCACSSPGDIGNQPQHFGDGTRLSIL.

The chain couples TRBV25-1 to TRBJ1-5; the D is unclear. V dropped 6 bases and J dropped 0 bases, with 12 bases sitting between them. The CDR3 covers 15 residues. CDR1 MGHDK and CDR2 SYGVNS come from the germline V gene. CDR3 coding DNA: TGTGCCAGCAGGACACAGTCCTCTAGCAATCAGCCCCAGCATTTT. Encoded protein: CASRTQSSSNQPQHF.

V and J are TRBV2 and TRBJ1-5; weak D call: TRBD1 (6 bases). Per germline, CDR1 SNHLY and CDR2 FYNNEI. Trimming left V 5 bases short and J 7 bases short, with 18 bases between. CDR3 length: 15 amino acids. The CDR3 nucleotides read TGTGCCAGCAGTCCTACTACAGGGACCGGCCAGCCCCAGCATTTT. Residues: CASSPTTGTGQPQHF. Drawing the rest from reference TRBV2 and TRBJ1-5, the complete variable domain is EPEVTQTPSHQVTQMGQEVILRCVPISNHLYFYWYRQILGQKVEFLVSFYNNEISEKSEIFDDQFSVERPDGSNFTLKIRSTKLEDSAMYFCASSPTTGTGQPQHFGDGTRLSIL.

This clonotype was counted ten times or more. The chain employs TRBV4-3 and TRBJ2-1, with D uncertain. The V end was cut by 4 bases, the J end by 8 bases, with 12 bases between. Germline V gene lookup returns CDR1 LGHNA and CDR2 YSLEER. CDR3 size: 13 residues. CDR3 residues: CASSRLSGDEQFF. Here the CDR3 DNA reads TGCGCCAGCAGCCGGCTGTCAGGCGATGAGCAGTTCTTC.

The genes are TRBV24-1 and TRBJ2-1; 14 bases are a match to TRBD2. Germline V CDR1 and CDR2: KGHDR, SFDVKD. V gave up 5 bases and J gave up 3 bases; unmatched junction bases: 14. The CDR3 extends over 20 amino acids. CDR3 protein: CATSAPTGTSGSRNYNEQFF. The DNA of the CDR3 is TGTGCCACCAGTGCCCCCACCGGGACTAGCGGGAGTCGGAACTACAATGAGCAGTTCTTC.

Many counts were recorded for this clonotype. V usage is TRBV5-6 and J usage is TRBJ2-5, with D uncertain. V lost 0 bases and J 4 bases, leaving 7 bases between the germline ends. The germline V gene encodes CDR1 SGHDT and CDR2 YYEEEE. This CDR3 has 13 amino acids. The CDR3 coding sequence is TGTGCCAGCAGCTTGGATGTCAGAGAGACCCAGTACTTC. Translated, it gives CASSLDVRETQYF.

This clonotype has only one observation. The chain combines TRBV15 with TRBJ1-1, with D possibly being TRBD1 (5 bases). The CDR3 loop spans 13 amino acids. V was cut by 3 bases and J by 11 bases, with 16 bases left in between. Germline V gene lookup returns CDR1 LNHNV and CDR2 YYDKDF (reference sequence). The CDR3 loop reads CATSSKVSGEAFF. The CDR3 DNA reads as TGTGCCACCAGCAGTAAGGTTTCGGGGGAGGCTTTCTTT.

The CDR3 reads CASSDRRDTQYF. For the CDR3, the DNA is TGTGCCAGCAGTGACCGGAGGGATACGCAGTATTTT. The chain couples TRBV6-1 to TRBJ2-3, with D possibly TRBD2 on 5 matching bases. The CDR3 has 12 amino acids. Between the trimmed V and J ends, which lost 3 bases and 6 bases, there was a span of 7 bases. Germline CDR1 MNHNS, CDR2 SASEGT.

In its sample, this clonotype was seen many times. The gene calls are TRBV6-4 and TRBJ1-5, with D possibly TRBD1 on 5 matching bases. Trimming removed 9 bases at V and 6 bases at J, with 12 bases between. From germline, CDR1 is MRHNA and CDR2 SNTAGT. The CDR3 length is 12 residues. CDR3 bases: TGTGCCAGGGCGGACAACGGTCAGCCCCAGCATTTT. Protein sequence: CARADNGQPQHF.

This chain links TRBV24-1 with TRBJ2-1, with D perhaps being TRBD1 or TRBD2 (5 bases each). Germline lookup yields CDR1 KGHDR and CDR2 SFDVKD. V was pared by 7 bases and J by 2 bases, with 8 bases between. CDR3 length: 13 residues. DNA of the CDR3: TGTGCCACCAGCAGGGACGCCTACAATGAGCAGTTCTTC. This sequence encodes CATSRDAYNEQFF.

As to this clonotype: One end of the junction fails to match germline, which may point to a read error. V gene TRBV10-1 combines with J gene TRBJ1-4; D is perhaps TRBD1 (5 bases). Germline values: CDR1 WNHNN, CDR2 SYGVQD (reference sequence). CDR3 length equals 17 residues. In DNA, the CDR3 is TGCGCCGGCAGTCAGTTTGGTTTTGGGACGGGGAGTGAAAAACTGTTTTTT. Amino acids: CAGSQFGFGTGSEKLFF.

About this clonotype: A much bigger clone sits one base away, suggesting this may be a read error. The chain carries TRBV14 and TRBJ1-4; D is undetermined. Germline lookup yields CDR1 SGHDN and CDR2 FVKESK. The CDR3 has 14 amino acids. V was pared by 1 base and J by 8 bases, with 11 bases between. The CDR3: CASSQVGVGEKLFF. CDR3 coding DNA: TGTGCCAGCAGCCAAGTCGGGGTGGGGGAAAAACTGTTTTTT.

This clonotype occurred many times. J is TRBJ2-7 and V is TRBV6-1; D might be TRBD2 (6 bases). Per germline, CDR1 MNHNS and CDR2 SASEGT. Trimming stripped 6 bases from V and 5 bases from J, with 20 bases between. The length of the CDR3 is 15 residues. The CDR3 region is CASRGLERLMNEQYF. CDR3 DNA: TGTGCCAGCAGGGGACTCGAGCGGTTAATGAACGAGCAGTACTTC.